Listed below are T cell receptor beta chains from one sample, sequenced in a study of T cells in Graves' hyperthyroidism and ophthalmopathy. TCRdb re-called the multiplex PCR reads through MiXCR, storing one row per CDR3 protein. The table shows 370,000 or so distinct CDR3 sequences, with approximately 25% occurring only once. Sequenced material: blood. These receptors all come from a man aged 45 to 65 with Graves' hyperthyroidism. CDR3s include the opening cysteine and the closing phenylalanine or tryptophan.

j_call v_call cdr3_aa
TRBJ2-7 TRBV7-2 CASSFYICSARDPTRQGYEQYF
TRBJ1-2 TRBV19 CASSARQGASGYTF
TRBJ1-1 TRBV3-1 CASSQLQDSGVEAFF
TRBJ2-5 TRBV12-5 CASGLTGRETQYF
TRBJ2-5 TRBV5-4 CASSFGVETQYF
TRBJ2-1 TRBV20-1 CSAGSVGDFSYNEQFF
TRBJ2-7 TRBV5-1 CASSLGGIYEQYF
TRBJ1-1 TRBV7-3 CASSSGQGPEAFF
TRBJ2-1 TRBV29-1 CSVGVSYNEQFF
TRBJ1-5 TRBV6-1 CASSEPERAPSSQPQHF
TRBJ1-6 TRBV6-1 CASSDVGGFGYSPLHF
TRBJ2-1 TRBV6-1 CASSRDRGRNEQFF
TRBJ2-1 TRBV10-3 CAIRRGTGTSGYNEQFF
TRBJ2-1 TRBV5-1 CASKTPRGDEQFF
TRBJ1-3 TRBV18 CASRGTSGNTIYF
TRBJ2-7 TRBV12-3/TRBV12-4 CASRSSRDTYEQYF
TRBJ2-3 TRBV15 CATSRGTSGRSDTQYF
TRBJ1-2 TRBV11-2 CASSLGPDSNYGYTF
TRBJ1-6 TRBV30 CAWRKSRRGSPLHF
TRBJ2-7 TRBV29-1 CSVGTSSSYEQYF
TRBJ1-1 TRBV12-3/TRBV12-4 CASSPRGGNTEAFF
TRBJ1-1 TRBV19 CASSIDRGTEAFF
TRBJ2-1 TRBV5-1 CASSLVGGTSYNEQFF
TRBJ2-5 TRBV14 CASSQSWVGETQYF